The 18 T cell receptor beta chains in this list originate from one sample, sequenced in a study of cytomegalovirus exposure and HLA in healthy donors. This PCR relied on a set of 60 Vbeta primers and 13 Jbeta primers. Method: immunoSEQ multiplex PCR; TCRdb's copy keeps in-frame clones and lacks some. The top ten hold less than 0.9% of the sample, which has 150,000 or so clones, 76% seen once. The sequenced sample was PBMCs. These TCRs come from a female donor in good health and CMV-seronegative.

The DNA of the CDR3 is TGCGCCAGCAGCCACGGACTAGCGGTTACCGGGGAGCTGTTTTTT. Translated, it gives CASSHGLAVTGELFF. The V call is TRBV4-3, the J call TRBJ2-2; 10 bases are shared with TRBD2. Germline V gene lookup returns CDR1 LGHNA and CDR2 YSLEER. This CDR3 spans 15 amino acids. Unmatched junction bases numbered 3, after V lost 3 bases and J lost 5 bases.

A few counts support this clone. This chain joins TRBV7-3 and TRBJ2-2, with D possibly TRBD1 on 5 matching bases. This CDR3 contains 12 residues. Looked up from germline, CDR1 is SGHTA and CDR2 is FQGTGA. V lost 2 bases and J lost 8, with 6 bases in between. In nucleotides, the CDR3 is TGTGCCAGCAGCTTAGGGGCAGGGGAGCTGTTTTTT. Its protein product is CASSLGAGELFF.

CDR3 loop: CASSLGGGRGVNEQFF. CDR3 DNA sequence: TGTGCCAGCAGTTTGGGGGGCGGGAGAGGTGTAAATGAGCAGTTCTTC. The J gene is TRBJ2-1, the V gene TRBV28; perhaps TRBD2 as D (7 bases). CDR3 size: 16 residues. Deletions cut 3 bases from V and 7 bases from J, with 19 bases between. Germline CDR1 is MDHEN and CDR2 is SYDVKM.

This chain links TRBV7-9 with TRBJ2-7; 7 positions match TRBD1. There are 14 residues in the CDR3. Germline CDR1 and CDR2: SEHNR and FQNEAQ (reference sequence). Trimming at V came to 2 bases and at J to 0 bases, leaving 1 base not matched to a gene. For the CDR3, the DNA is TGTGCCAGCAGCTTAACAGGGGTCTCCTACGAGCAGTACTTC. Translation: CASSLTGVSYEQYF.

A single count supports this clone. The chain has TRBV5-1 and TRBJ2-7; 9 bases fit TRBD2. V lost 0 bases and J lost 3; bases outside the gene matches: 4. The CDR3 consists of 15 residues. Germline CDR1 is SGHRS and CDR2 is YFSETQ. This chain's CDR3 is CASSLEGLAYYEQYF. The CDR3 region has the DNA TGCGCCAGCAGCTTGGAGGGACTAGCATACTACGAGCAGTACTTC.

CDR3 DNA sequence: TGTGCCAGCAGCCGGGGTGGTGGCGGGAGTTTTGCAGATACGCAGTATTTT. Amino acid sequence: CASSRGGGGSFADTQYF. The V gene is TRBV21-1, the J gene TRBJ2-3; no check of the table's D call, TRBD2, against the DNA was made. TRBV21-1 is labeled a pseudogene. The CDR3 has 17 amino acids.

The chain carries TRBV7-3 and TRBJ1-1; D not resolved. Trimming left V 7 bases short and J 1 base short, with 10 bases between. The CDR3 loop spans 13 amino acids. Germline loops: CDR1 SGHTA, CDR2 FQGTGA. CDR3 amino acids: CASKRSRNTEAFF. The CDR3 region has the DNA TGTGCCAGCAAGAGGAGTCGGAACACTGAAGCTTTCTTT. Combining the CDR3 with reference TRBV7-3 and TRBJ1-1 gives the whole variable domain GAGVSQTPSNKVTEKGKYVELRCDPISGHTALYWYRQSLGQGPEFLIYFQGTGAADDSGLPNDRFFAVRPEGSVSTLKIQRTERGDSAVYLCASKRSRNTEAFFGQGTRLTVV.

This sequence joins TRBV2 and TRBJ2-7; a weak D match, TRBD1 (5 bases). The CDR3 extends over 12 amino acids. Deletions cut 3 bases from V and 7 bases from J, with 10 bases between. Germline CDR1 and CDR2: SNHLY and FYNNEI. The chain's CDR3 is CASSDPGKEQYF. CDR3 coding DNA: TGTGCCAGCAGTGATCCAGGGAAAGAGCAGTACTTC.

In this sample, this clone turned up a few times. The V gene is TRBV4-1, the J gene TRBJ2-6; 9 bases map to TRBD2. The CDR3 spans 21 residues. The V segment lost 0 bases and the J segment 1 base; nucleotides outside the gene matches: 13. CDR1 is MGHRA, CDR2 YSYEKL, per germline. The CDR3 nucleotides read TGCGCCAGCAGCCAAGATCTTCGCGGCGGGGGGGCCTCATCTGGGGCCAACGTCCTGACTTTC. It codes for CASSQDLRGGGASSGANVLTF.

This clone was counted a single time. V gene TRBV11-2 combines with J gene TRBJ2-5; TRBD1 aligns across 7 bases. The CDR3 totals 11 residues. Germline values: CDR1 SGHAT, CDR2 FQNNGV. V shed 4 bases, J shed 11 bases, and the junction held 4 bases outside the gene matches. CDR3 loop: CASSWWDRQYF. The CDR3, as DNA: TGTGCCAGCAGCTGGTGGGACAGACAGTACTTC. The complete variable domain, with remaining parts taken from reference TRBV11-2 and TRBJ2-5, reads EAGVAQSPRYKIIEKRQSVAFWCNPISGHATLYWYQQILGQGPKLLIQFQNNGVVDDSQLPKDRFSAERLKGVDSTLKIQPAKLEDSAVYLCASSWWDRQYFGPGTRLLVL.

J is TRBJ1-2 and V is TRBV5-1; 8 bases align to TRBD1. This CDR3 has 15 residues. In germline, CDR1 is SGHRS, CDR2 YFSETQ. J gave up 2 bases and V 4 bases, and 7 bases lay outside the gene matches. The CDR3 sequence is CASSLGQGLNYGYTF. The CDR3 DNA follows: TGCGCCAGCAGCCTAGGACAGGGTCTAAACTATGGCTACACCTTC. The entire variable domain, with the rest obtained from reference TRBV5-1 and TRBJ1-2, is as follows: KAGVTQTPRYLIKTRGQQVTLSCSPISGHRSVSWYQQTPGQGLQFLFEYFSETQRNKGNFPGRFSGRQFSNSRSEMNVSTLELGDSALYLCASSLGQGLNYGYTFGSGTRLTVV.

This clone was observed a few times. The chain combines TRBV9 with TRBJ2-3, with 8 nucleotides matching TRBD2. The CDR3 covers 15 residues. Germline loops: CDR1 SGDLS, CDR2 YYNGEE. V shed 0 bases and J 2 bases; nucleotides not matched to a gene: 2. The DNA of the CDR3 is TGTGCCAGCAGCGTAGGTAGCGGGAACACAGATACGCAGTATTTT. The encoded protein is CASSVGSGNTDTQYF.

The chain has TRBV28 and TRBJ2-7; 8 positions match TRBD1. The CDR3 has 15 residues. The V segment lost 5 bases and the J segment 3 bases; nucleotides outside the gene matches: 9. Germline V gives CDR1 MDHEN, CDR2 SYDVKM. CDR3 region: CASSPTDRANYEQYF. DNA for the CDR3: TGTGCCAGCAGTCCGACGGACAGGGCGAACTACGAGCAGTACTTC.

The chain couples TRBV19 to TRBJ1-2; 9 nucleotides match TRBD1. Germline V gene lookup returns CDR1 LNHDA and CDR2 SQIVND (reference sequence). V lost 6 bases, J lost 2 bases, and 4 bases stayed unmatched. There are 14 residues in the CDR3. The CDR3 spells CASRQQGANYGYTF. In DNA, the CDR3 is TGTGCCAGTAGACAACAGGGGGCAAACTATGGCTACACCTTC.

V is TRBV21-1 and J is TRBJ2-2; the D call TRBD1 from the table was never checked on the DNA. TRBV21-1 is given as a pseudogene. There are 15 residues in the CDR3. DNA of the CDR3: TGTGCCAGCAGCCGGAAGACAGGGAACACCGGGGAGCTGTTTTTT. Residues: CASSRKTGNTGELFF.

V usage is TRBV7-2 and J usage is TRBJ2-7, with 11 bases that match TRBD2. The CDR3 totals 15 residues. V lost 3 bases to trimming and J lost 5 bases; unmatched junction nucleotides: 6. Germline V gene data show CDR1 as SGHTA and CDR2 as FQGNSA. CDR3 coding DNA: TGTGCCAGCAGCTTTGGCGGGACTAGCGGCCACGAGCAGTACTTC. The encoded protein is CASSFGGTSGHEQYF.

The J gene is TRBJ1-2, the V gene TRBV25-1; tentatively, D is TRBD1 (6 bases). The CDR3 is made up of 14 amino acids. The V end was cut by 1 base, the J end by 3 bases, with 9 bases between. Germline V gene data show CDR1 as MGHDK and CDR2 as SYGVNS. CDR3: CASSEFRQDYGYTF. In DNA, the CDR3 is TGTGCCAGCAGTGAATTTCGACAGGACTATGGCTACACCTTC.

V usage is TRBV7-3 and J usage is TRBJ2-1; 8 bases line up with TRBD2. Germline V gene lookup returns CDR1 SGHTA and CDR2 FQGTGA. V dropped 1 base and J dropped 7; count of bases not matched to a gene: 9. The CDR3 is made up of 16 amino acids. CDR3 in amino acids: CASSLNAGGRNNEQFF. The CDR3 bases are TGTGCCAGCAGCTTAAACGCGGGAGGAAGAAATAATGAGCAGTTCTTC.